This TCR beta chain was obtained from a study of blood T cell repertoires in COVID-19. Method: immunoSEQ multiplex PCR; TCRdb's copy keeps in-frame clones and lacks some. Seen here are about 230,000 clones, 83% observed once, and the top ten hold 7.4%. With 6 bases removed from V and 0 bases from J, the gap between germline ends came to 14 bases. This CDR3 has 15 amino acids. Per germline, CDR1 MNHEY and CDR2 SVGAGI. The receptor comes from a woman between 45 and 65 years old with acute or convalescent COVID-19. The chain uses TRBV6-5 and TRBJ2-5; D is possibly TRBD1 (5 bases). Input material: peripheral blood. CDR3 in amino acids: CASSPQGANQETQYF. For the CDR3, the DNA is TGTGCCAGCAGCCCCCAAGGGGCGAACCAAGAGACCCAGTACTTC.